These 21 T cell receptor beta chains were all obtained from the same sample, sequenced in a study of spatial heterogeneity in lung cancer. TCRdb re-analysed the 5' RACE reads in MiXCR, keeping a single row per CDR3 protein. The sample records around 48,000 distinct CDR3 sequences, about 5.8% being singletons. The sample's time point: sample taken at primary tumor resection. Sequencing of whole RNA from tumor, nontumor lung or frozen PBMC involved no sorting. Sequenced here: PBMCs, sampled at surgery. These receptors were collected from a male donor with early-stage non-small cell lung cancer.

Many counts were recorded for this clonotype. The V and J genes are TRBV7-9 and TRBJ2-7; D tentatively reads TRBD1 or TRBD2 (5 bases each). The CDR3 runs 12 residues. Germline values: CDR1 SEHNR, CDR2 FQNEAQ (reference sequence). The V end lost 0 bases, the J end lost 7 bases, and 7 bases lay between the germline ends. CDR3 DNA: TGTGCCAGCAGCTTAGCGTGGGGGGAGCAGTACTTC. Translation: CASSLAWGEQYF.

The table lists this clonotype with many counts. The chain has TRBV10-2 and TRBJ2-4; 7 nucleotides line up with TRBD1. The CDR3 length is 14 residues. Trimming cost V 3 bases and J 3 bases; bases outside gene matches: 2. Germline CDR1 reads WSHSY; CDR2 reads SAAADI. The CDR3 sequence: CASSEGTVKNIQYF. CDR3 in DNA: TGCGCCAGCAGTGAAGGGACAGTCAAAAACATTCAGTACTTC.

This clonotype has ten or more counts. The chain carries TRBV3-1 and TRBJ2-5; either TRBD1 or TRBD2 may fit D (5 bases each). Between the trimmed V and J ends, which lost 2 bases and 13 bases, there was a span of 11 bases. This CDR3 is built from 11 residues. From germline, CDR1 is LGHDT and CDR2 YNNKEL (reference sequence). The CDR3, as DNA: TGTGCCAGCAGCCAAAGGGGAGCAGGGTACTTC. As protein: CASSQRGAGYF.

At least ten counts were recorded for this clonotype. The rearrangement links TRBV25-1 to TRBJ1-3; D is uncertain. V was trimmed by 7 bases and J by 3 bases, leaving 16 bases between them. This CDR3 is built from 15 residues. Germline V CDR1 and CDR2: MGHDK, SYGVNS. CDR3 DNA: TGTGCCAGCACCGCCCCCCCGGAGGATGGAAACACCATATATTTT. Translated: CASTAPPEDGNTIYF.

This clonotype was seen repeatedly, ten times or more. The DNA for the CDR3 is TGTGCCAGCAGCTTAGCCAGGGCCCCCTTCACAGATACGCAGTATTTT. Protein: CASSLARAPFTDTQYF. The rearrangement uses TRBV7-9 and TRBJ2-3; weak D call: TRBD1 (5 bases). V was cut by 0 bases and J by 2 bases, with 12 bases left in between. Per germline, CDR1 SEHNR and CDR2 FQNEAQ (reference sequence). The CDR3 consists of 16 residues. The whole variable domain, filled in from reference TRBV7-9 and TRBJ2-3, reads DTGVSQNPRHKITKRGQNVTFRCDPISEHNRLYWYRQTLGQGPEFLTYFQNEAQLEKSRLLSDRFSAERPKGSFSTLEIQRTEQGDSAMYLCASSLARAPFTDTQYFGPGTRLTVL.

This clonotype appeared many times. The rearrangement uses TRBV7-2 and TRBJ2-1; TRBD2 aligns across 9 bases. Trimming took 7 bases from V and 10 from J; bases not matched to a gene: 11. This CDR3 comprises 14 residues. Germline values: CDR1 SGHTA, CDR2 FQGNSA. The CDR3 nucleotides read TGTGCCAGCAAACTTAGTATGACTAGCGGAGAGCAGTTCTTC. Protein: CASKLSMTSGEQFF.

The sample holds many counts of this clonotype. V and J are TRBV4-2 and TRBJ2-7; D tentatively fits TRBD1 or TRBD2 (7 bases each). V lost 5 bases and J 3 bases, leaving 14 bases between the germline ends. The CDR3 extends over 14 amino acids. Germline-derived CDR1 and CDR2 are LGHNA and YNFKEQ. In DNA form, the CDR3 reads TGTGCCAGCAGCAGGGGGGGACAGCACTACGAGCAGTACTTC. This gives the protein CASSRGGQHYEQYF.

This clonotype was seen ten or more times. The CDR3 DNA is TGTGCCAGCAGCTTAGGAACAGGGGGCTACACTGAAGCTTTCTTT. Translated, it gives CASSLGTGGYTEAFF. The chain employs TRBV7-9 and TRBJ1-1, with TRBD1 matching over 9 bases. The CDR3 runs 15 residues. The ends lost 1 base at V and 3 bases at J; junction bases unmatched: 3. The germline CDR1 and CDR2 sequences are SEHNR and FQNEAQ (reference sequence). The full variable domain, with the rest looked up from reference TRBV7-9 and TRBJ1-1, is DTGVSQNPRHKITKRGQNVTFRCDPISEHNRLYWYRQTLGQGPEFLTYFQNEAQLEKSRLLSDRFSAERPKGSFSTLEIQRTEQGDSAMYLCASSLGTGGYTEAFFGQGTRLTVV.

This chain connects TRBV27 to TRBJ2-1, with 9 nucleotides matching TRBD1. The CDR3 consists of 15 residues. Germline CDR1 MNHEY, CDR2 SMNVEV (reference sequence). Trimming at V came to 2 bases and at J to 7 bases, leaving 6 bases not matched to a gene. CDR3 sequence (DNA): TGTGCCAGCAGTTTAACCCGGGACAGGGCAAATGAGCAGTTCTTC. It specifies CASSLTRDRANEQFF.

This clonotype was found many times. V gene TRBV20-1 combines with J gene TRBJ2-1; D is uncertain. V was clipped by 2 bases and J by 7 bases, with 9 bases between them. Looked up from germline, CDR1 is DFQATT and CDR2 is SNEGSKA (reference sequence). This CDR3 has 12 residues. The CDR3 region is CSARRTENEQFF. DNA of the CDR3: TGCAGTGCTAGACGTACGGAGAATGAGCAGTTCTTC.

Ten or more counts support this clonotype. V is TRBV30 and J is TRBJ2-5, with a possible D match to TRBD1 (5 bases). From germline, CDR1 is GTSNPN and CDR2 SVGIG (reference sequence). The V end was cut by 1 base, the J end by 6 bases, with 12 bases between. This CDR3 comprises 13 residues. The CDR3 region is CAWSGQGFKTQYF. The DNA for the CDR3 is TGTGCCTGGAGTGGTCAGGGATTCAAGACCCAGTACTTC.

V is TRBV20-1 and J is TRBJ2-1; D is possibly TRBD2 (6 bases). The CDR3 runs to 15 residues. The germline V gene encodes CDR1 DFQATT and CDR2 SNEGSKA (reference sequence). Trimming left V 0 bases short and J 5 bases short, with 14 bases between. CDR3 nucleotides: TGCAGTGCTAGAGATCTCCCGGGACTTGACAATGAGCAGTTCTTC. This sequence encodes CSARDLPGLDNEQFF.

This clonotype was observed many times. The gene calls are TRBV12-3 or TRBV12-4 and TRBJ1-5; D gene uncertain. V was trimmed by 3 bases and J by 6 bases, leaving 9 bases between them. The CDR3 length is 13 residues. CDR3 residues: CASSFGNSQPQHF. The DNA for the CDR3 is TGTGCCAGCAGTTTCGGCAATAGTCAGCCCCAGCATTTT.

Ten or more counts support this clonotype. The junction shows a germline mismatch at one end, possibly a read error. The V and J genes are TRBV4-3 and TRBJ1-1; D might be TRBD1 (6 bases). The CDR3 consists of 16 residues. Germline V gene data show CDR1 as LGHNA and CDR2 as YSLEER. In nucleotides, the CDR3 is TGCGCCAGCAGTCAAGATATGGGGGGCGCGGAAACTGAAGCTTTCTTT. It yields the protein CASSQDMGGAETEAFF.

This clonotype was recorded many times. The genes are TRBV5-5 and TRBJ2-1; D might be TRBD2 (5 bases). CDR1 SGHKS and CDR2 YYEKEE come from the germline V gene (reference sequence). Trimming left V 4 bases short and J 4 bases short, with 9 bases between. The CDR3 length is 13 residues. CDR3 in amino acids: CASSGGSYNEQFF. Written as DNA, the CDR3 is TGTGCCAGCAGCGGCGGGTCTTACAATGAGCAGTTCTTC.

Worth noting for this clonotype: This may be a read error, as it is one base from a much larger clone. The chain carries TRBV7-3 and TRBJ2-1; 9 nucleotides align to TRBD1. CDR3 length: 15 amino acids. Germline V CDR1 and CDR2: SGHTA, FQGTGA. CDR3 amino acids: CTSSPTGQGGDEQFF. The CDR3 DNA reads TGTACCAGCAGCCCAACGGGACAGGGAGGTGATGAGCAGTTCTTC.

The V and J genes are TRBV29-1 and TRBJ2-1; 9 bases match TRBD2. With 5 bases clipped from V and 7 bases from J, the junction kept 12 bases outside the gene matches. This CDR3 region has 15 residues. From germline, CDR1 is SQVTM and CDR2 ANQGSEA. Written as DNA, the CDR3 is TGCAGCGTTCGTGGCGGGAGGGCCCTCGGTAATGAGCAGTTCTTC. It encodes CSVRGGRALGNEQFF.

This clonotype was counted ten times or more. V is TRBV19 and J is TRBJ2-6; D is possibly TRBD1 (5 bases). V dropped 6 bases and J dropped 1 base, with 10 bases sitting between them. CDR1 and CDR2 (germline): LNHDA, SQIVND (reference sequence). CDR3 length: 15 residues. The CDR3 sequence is CASRPAGSGANVLTF. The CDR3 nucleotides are TGTGCCAGTAGGCCCGCAGGGTCTGGGGCCAACGTCCTGACTTTC. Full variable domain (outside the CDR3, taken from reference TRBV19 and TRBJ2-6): DGGITQSPKYLFRKEGQNVTLSCEQNLNHDAMYWYRQDPGQGLRLIYYSQIVNDFQKGDIAEGYSVSREKKESFPLTVTSAQKNPTAFYLCASRPAGSGANVLTFGAGSRLTVL.

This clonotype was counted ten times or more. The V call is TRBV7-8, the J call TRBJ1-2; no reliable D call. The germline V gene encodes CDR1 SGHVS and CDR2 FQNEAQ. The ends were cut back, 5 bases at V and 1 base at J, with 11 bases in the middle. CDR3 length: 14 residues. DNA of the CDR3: TGTGCCAGCAGCCCCGGGAGATTTAACTATGGCTACACCTTC. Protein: CASSPGRFNYGYTF.

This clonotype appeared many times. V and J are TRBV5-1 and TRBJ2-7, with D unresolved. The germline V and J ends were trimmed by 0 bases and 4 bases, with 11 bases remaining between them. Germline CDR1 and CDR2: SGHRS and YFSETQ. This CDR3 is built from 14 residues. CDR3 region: CASSLGFVSYEQYF. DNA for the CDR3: TGCGCCAGCAGCTTGGGCTTCGTCTCTTACGAGCAGTACTTC. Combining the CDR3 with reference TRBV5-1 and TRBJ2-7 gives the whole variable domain KAGVTQTPRYLIKTRGQQVTLSCSPISGHRSVSWYQQTPGQGLQFLFEYFSETQRNKGNFPGRFSGRQFSNSRSEMNVSTLELGDSALYLCASSLGFVSYEQYFGPGTRLTVT.

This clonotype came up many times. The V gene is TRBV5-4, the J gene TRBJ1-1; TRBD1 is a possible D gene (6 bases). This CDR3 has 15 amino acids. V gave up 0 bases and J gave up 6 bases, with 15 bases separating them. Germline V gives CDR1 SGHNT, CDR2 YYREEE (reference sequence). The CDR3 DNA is TGTGCCAGCAGCTTGGTGGGGGGGCGGGCTGCTGAAGCTTTCTTT. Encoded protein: CASSLVGGRAAEAFF.